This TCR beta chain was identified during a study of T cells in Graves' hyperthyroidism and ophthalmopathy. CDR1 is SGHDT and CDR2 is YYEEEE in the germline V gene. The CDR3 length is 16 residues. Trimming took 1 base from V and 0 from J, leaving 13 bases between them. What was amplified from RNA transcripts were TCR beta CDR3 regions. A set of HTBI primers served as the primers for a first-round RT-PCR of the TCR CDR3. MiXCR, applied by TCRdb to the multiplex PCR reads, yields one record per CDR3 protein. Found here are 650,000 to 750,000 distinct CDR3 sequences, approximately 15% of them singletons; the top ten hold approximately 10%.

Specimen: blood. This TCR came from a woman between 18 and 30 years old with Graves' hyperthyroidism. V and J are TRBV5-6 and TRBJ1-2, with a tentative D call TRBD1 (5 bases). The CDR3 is CASSLSPTDTNYGYTF. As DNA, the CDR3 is TGTGCCAGCAGCTTGAGTCCGACAGATACTAACTATGGCTACACCTTC.